This TCR beta chain stems from a study of a mutant IDH1 vaccine in newly diagnosed glioma. The CDR3 runs to 15 residues. CDR1 is MNHEY and CDR2 is SVGAGI in the germline V gene. V lost 0 bases, J lost 7 bases, and 10 bases lay in between. Stated time point: week 5, during vaccination. The investigators gave 300 ug of mutant IDH1 20-mer peptide in each vaccine dose, together with topical imiquimod. Donor tumors were new WHO grade 3 or 4 IDH1-mutant, ATRX-lost astrocytomas. Findings of the study overall: Pseudoprogression apparently tracked independently of changes in top peripheral T cell clonotypes.

Sequenced by immunoSEQ multiplex PCR; TCRdb stores in-frame clones only, minus some. The top ten clones hold approximately 2.9% of a sample with 38,000 or so clones, about nine tenths of them seen once. As to this clone: The antigen is unknown.

The source material was PBMCs, sampled from a glioma patient whose treatment included an IDH1 peptide vaccine. The sequence derives from a man aged 50 to 60 with glioma. This chain uses TRBV6-5 with TRBJ1-6, with no clear D. The CDR3, as DNA: TGTGCCAGCAGTTACTCTGGTCGACACAATTCACCCCTCCACTTT. This translates into CASSYSGRHNSPLHF.